The 9 T cell receptor beta chains below come from one sample, sequenced in a study of CD4 T cells in relation to SARS-CoV-2 and coronaviruses. TCRdb's table, derived via immunoSEQ multiplex PCR, lists solely in-frame clones and lacks some. The sample has about 37,000 clones, around 82% seen once. The antigens of these receptors remain unknown. Sequenced input: naive CD4+ T cells from PBMCs, cultured in vitro. Noted subset: naive CD4+ T cells isolated by negative enrichment. These receptors all come from an adult with COVID-19.

This chain links TRBV3-1 (or the pseudogene TRBV3-2) with TRBJ2-5; D uncertain. Trimming left V 0 bases short and J 1 base short, with 9 bases between. Germline V gives CDR1 LGHDT, CDR2 YNNKEL (reference sequence). There are 15 residues in the CDR3. Here the CDR3 DNA reads TGTGCCAGCAGCCAAGATTTTGCAGGCCAAGAGACCCAGTACTTC. It translates to CASSQDFAGQETQYF.

The V call is TRBV19, the J call TRBJ2-7, with D uncertain. The CDR3 consists of 11 residues. Per the germline V gene, CDR1 is LNHDA and CDR2 is SQIVND (reference sequence). Trimming cost V 6 bases and J 6 bases, with 9 bases left between them. CDR3 region: CASSLWGEQYF. In DNA, the CDR3 is TGTGCCAGTAGCCTCTGGGGCGAGCAGTACTTC.

CDR3 nucleotides: TGTGCCAGCAGCTTGGATCCGGGACAGGGCAGCGGCTACACCTTC. Protein sequence: CASSLDPGQGSGYTF. This rearrangement joins TRBV5-4 to TRBJ1-2; 9 bases fit TRBD1. The J segment lost 8 bases and the V segment lost 0 bases, leaving 8 bases of the junction unmatched. CDR3 size: 15 residues. CDR1 is SGHNT, CDR2 YYREEE, per germline (reference sequence).

The V and J genes are TRBV6-5 and TRBJ2-1, with no clear D. Germline V gives CDR1 MNHEY, CDR2 SVGAGI. Trimming removed 3 bases from V and 0 bases from J, with 12 bases in between. The CDR3 sequence is 16 residues long. The CDR3 region has the DNA TGTGCCAGCAGTTATCGAAGCTGGAGCTCCTACAATGAGCAGTTCTTC. Protein sequence: CASSYRSWSSYNEQFF.

The J gene is TRBJ2-7, the V gene TRBV30; possible D gene TRBD1, 6 bases. The CDR3 runs 14 residues. In germline, CDR1 is GTSNPN, CDR2 SVGIG (reference sequence). V was trimmed by 5 bases and J by 2 bases, leaving 16 bases between them. The DNA for the CDR3 is TGTGCCTGGGCTACAGGGAGATCTACCTACGAGCAGTACTTC. Encoded protein: CAWATGRSTYEQYF.

This chain uses TRBV5-1 with TRBJ2-5; 7 bases line up with TRBD2. V shed 0 bases, J shed 3 bases, and the junction held 5 bases outside the gene matches. The CDR3 contains 15 residues. Germline values: CDR1 SGHRS, CDR2 YFSETQ. The CDR3 DNA reads TGCGCCAGCAGCTTGGAGTTAGCGGGCGAAGAGACCCAGTACTTC. Its translation: CASSLELAGEETQYF.

This CDR3 reads CASSLAGYTYEQYF. The CDR3 nucleotides are TGTGCCAGCAGCCTAGCGGGATATACATACGAGCAGTACTTC. This chain joins TRBV3-1 (or the pseudogene TRBV3-2) and TRBJ2-7; TRBD2 agrees at 8 bases. The CDR3 runs 14 residues. Losses at the gene ends were 4 bases for V and 4 bases for J; bases not matched to a gene: 6. Germline V lookup: CDR1 LGHDT, CDR2 YNNKEL (reference sequence).

This chain uses TRBV10-3 with TRBJ2-1, with 7 bases that match TRBD2. CDR1 is ENHRY and CDR2 is SYGVKD in the germline V gene. CDR3 size: 13 residues. V lost 6 bases and J lost 10; bases outside the gene matches: 9. This chain's CDR3 is CAIRPDAGVEQFF. Here the CDR3 DNA reads TGTGCCATCAGACCCGACGCGGGAGTAGAGCAGTTCTTC.

The chain is built from TRBV27 and TRBJ1-5; the D gene is possibly TRBD1 (5 bases). Trimming took off 9 bases at V and 7 bases at J, with 16 bases between the two ends. The CDR3 length is 13 residues. Germline loops: CDR1 MNHEY, CDR2 SMNVEV (reference sequence). CDR3 region: CASGATVGQPQHF. The CDR3 DNA reads TGTGCCAGTGGGGCGACAGTCGGGCAGCCCCAGCATTTT.